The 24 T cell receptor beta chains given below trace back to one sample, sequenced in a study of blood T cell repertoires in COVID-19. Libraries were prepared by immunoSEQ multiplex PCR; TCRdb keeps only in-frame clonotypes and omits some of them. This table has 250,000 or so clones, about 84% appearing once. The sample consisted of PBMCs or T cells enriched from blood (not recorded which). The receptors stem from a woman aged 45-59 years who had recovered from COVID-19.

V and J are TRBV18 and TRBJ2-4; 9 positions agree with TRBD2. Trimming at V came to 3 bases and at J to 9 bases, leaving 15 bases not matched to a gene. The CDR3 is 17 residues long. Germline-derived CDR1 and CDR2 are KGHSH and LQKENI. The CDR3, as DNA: TGTGCCAGCTCACCCAGGGGCGGGAGGGCCGCAGGCGGCATTCAGTACTTC. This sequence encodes CASSPRGGRAAGGIQYF.

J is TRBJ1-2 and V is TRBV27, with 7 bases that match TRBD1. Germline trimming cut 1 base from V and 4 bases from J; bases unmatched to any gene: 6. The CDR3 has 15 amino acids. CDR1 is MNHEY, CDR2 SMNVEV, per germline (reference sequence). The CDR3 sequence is CASSLYFQGGYGYTF. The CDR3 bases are TGTGCCAGCAGTTTATACTTTCAGGGGGGCTATGGCTACACCTTC.

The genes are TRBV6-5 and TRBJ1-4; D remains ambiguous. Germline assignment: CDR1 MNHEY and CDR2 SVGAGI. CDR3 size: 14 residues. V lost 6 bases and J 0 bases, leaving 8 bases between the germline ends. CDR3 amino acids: CASRDRATNEKLFF. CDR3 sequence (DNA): TGTGCCAGCAGGGATCGGGCAACTAATGAAAAACTGTTTTTT.

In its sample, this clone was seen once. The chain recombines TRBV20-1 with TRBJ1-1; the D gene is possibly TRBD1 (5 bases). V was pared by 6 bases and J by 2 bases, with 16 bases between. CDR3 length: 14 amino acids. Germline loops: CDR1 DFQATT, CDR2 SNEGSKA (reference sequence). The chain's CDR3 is CSASPGLRNTEAFF. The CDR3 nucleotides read TGCAGTGCCAGTCCGGGACTTCGAAACACTGAAGCTTTCTTT.

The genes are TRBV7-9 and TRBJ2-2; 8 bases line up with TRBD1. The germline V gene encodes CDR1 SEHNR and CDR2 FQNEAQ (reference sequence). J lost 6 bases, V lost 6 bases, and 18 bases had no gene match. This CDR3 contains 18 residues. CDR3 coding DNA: TGTGCCAGCAGGCCTGGACAGGGCGCCAAGGGGGCCGCCGGGGAGCTGTTTTTT. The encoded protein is CASRPGQGAKGAAGELFF.

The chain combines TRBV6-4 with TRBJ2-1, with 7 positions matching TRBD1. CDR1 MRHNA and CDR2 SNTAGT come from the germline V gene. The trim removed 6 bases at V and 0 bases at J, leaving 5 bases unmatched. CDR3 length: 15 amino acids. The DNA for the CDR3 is TGTGCCAGCAGACCAGACAGGGTCTCCTACAATGAGCAGTTCTTC. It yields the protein CASRPDRVSYNEQFF.

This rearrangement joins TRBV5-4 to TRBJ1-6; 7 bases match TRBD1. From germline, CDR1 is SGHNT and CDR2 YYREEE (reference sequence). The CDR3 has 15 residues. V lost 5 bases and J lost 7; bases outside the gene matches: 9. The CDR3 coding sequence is TGTGCCAGCAGGAACAGGGGCGCGGGGAATTCACCCCTCCACTTT. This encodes CASRNRGAGNSPLHF.

The DNA of the CDR3 is TGTGCCAGCAGTTCCTGGATGTGGGCCAGGTCTGGAAACACCATATATTTT. Encoded protein: CASSSWMWARSGNTIYF. V gene TRBV6-2 or TRBV6-3 combines with J gene TRBJ1-3; D unclear. The ends were cut back, 4 bases at V and 1 base at J, with 17 bases in the middle. Looked up from germline, CDR1 is MNHEY and CDR2 is SVGEGT. CDR3 length: 17 amino acids.

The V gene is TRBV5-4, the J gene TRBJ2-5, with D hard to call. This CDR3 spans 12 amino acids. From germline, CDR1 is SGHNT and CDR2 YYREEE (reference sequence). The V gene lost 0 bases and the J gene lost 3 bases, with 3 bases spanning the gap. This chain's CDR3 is CASSLVKETQYF. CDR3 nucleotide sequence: TGTGCCAGCAGCTTGGTAAAAGAGACCCAGTACTTC.

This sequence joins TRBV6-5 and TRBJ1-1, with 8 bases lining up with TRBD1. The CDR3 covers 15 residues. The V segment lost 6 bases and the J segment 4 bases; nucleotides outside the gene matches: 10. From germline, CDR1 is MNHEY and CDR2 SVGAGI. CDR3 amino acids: CASRPQGGLRTEAFF. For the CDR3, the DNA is TGTGCCAGCAGACCACAGGGGGGACTGCGCACTGAAGCTTTCTTT.

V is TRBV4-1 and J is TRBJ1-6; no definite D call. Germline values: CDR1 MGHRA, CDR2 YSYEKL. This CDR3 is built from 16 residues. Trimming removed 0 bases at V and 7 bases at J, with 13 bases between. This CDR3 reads CASSQDSGTKNSPLHF. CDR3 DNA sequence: TGCGCCAGCAGCCAAGATTCGGGAACCAAAAATTCACCCCTCCACTTT.

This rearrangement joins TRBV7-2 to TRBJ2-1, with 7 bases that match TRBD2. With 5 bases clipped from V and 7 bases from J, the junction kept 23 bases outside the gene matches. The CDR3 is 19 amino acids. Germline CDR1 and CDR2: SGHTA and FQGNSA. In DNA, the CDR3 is TGTGCCAGCAGCCGTCGCCCGGTGGAAGGACTAGTAGCTTATAATGAGCAGTTCTTC. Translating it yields CASSRRPVEGLVAYNEQFF.

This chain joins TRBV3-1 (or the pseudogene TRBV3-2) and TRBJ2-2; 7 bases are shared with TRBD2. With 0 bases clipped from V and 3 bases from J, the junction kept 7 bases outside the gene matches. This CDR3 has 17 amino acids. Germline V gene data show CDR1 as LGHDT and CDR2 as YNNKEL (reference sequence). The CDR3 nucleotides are TGTGCCAGCAGCCAAGATCGGGGAGGGGCGGACACCGGGGAGCTGTTTTTT. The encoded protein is CASSQDRGGADTGELFF.

The CDR3, as DNA: TGTGCCAGCAGCTCCCAGCGGGAGCGGAACATCAATGAGCAGTTCTTC. Translating it yields CASSSQRERNINEQFF. V gene TRBV11-3 combines with J gene TRBJ2-1; 8 positions agree with TRBD2. The CDR3 has 16 residues. Per germline, CDR1 SGHNT and CDR2 YENEEA. Trimming took 4 bases from V and 6 from J; bases not matched to a gene: 11.

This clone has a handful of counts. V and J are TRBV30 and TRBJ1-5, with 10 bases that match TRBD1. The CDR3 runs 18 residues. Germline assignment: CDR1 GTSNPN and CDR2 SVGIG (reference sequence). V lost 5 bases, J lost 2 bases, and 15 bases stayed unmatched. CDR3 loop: CAWGGDRGGFGGNQPQHF. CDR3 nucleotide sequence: TGTGCCTGGGGAGGGGACAGGGGAGGGTTTGGCGGCAATCAGCCCCAGCATTTT.

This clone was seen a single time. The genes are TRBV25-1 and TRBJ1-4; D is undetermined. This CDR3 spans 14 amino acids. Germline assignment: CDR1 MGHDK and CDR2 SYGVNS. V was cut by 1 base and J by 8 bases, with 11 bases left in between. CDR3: CASSELGEVEKLFF. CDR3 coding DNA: TGTGCCAGCAGTGAATTAGGAGAGGTGGAAAAACTGTTTTTT.

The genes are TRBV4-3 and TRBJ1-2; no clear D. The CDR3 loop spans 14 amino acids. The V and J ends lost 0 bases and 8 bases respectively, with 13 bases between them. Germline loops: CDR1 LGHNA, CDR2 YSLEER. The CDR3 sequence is CASSQDLIVSGYTF. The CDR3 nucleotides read TGCGCCAGCAGCCAAGATTTGATAGTAAGCGGCTACACCTTC.

CDR3 bases: TGTGCCAGCAGCGTAGGAGGGGCAGGGGACGGAAACACCATATATTTT. Encoded protein: CASSVGGAGDGNTIYF. The chain is built from TRBV9 and TRBJ1-3; D perhaps matches TRBD1 (6 bases). The germline gives CDR1 SGDLS, CDR2 YYNGEE. V dropped 0 bases and J dropped 4 bases, with 14 bases sitting between them. CDR3 length: 16 amino acids. Together with reference TRBV9 and TRBJ1-3, the CDR3 gives the full variable domain: DSGVTQTPKHLITATGQRVTLRCSPRSGDLSVYWYQQSLDQGLQFLIQYYNGEERAKGNILERFSAQQFPDLHSELNLSSLELGDSALYFCASSVGGAGDGNTIYFGEGSWLTVV.

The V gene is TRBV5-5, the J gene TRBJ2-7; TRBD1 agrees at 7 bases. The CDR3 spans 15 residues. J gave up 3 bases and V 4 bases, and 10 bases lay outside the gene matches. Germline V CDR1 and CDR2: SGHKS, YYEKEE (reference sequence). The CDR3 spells CASSVGQALNYEQYF. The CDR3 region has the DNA TGTGCCAGCAGCGTAGGACAGGCCCTAAACTACGAGCAGTACTTC.

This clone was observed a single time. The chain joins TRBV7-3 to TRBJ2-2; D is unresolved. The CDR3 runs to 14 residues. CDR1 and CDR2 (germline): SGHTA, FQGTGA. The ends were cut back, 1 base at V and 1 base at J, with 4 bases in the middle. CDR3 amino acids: CASSLSRNTGELFF. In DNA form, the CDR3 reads TGTGCCAGCAGCTTAAGCAGGAACACCGGGGAGCTGTTTTTT.

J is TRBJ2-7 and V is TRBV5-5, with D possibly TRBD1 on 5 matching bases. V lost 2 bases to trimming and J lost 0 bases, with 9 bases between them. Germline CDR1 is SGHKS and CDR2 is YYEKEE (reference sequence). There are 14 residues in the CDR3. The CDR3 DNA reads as TGTGCCAGCAGCTTACAGGACGGCTCCTACGAGCAGTACTTC. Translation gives CASSLQDGSYEQYF.

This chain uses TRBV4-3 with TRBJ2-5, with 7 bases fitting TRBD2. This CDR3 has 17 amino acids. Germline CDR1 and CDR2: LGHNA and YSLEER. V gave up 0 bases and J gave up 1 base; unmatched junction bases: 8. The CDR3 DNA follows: TGCGCCAGCAGCCAAGAATCGACGGGAGGAGTCCAAGAGACCCAGTACTTC. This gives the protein CASSQESTGGVQETQYF.

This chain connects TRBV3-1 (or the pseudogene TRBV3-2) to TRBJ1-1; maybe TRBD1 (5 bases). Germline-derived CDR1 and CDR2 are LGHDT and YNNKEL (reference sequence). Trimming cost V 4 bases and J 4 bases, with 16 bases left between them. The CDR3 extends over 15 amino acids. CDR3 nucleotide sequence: TGTGCCAGCAGCCCTTGGCAGGATAGGGGCACTGAAGCTTTCTTT. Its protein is CASSPWQDRGTEAFF.

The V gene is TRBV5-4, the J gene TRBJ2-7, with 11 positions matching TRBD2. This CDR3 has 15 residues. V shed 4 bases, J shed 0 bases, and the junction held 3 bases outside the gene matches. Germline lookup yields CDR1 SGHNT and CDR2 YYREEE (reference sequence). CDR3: CASSRLAGTSYEQYF. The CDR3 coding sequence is TGTGCCAGCAGCCGACTAGCGGGGACCTCCTACGAGCAGTACTTC.